Listed here are 2 T cell receptor beta chains from one sample, sequenced in a study of blood T cell repertoires in COVID-19. Sequencing was performed with immunoSEQ multiplex PCR; in TCRdb, only in-frame clones are kept and a portion is missing. The table includes over 110,000 clones, 80% to 90% detected once. The sample taken for sequencing was peripheral blood. Receptors originate from a woman aged 45-59 years with acute or convalescent COVID-19.

The rearrangement joins TRBV7-6 to TRBJ2-1; 10 bases map to TRBD2. From germline, CDR1 is SGHVS and CDR2 FNYEAQ. V lost 6 bases, J lost 0 bases, and 5 bases stayed unmatched. This CDR3 region has 16 residues. The CDR3 spells CASRSSSGSSYNEQFF. CDR3 DNA sequence: TGTGCCAGCAGGTCTTCTAGCGGGAGCTCCTACAATGAGCAGTTCTTC.

Details on this clone: Other nucleotide sequences in the sample specify the same CDR3. This chain uses TRBV7-2 with TRBJ2-7; D remains ambiguous. V was trimmed by 1 base and J by 2 bases, leaving 9 bases between them. Per germline, CDR1 SGHTA and CDR2 FQGNSA. CDR3 size: 14 residues. CDR3 residues: CASSLGPGTYEQYF. CDR3 bases: TGTGCCAGCAGCTTAGGGCCAGGTACCTACGAGCAGTACTTC.